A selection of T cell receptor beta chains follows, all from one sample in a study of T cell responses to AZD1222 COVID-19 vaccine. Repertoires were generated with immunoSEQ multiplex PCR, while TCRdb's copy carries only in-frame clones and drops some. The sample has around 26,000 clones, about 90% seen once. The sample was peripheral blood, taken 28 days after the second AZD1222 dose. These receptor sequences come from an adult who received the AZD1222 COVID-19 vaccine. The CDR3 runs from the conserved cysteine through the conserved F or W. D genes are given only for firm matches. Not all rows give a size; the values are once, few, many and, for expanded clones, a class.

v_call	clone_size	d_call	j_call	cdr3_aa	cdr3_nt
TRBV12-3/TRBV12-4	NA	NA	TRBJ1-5	CASSWRGNQPQHF	TGTGCCAGCAGTTGGAGAGGGAATCAGCCCCAGCATTTT
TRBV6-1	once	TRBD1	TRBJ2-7	CASSEAGTVMFYEQYF	TGTGCCAGCAGTGAAGCCGGGACAGTGATGTTCTACGAGCAGTACTTC
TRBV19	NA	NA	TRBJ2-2	CASRPQPHTGELFF	TGTGCCTCACGACCCCAGCCGCACACCGGGGAGCTGTTTTTT
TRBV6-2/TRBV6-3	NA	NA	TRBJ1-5	CASSSGPNQPQHF	TGTGCCAGCAGTTCAGGGCCCAATCAGCCCCAGCATTTT
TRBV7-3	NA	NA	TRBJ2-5	CASSLTAGDETQYF	TGTGCCAGCAGCTTAACCGCCGGGGATGAGACCCAGTACTTC
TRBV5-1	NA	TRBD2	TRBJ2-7	CASSALAGGTPEQYF	TGCGCCAGCAGCGCACTAGCGGGGGGTACCCCGGAGCAGTACTTC
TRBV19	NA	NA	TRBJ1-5	CASSGGKGSNQPQHF	TGTGCCAGTAGTGGCGGGAAAGGTAGCAATCAGCCCCAGCATTTT
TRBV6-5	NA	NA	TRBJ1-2	CASSPGPANYGYTF	TGTGCCAGCAGCCCGGGACCCGCTAACTATGGCTACACCTTC
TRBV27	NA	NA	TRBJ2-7	CASSLSPGGWEQYF	TGTGCCAGCAGTTTATCGCCAGGGGGGTGGGAGCAGTACTTC
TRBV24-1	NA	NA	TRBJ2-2	CATRDTLTGELFF	TGTGCCACTCGGGACACCCTGACCGGGGAGCTGTTTTTT